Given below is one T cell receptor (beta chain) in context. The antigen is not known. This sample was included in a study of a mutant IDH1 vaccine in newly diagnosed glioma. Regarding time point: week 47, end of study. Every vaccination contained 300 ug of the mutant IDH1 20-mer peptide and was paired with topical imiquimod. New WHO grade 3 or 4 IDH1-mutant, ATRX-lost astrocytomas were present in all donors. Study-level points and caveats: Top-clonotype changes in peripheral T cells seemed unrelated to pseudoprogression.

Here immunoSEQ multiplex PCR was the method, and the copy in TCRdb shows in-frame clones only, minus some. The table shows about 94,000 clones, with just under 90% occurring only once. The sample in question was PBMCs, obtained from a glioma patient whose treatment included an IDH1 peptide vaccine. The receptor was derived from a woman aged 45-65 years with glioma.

CDR3: CASSLMTSGKYEQYF. In nucleotides, the CDR3 is TGTGCCAGCAGCCTCATGACTAGCGGGAAGTACGAGCAGTACTTC. The rearrangement links TRBV11-1 to TRBJ2-7, with 11 bases matching TRBD2. The CDR3 covers 15 residues. V lost 5 bases to trimming and J lost 4 bases; unmatched junction nucleotides: 7. CDR1 is SGHAT and CDR2 is FQDESV in the germline V gene (reference sequence).